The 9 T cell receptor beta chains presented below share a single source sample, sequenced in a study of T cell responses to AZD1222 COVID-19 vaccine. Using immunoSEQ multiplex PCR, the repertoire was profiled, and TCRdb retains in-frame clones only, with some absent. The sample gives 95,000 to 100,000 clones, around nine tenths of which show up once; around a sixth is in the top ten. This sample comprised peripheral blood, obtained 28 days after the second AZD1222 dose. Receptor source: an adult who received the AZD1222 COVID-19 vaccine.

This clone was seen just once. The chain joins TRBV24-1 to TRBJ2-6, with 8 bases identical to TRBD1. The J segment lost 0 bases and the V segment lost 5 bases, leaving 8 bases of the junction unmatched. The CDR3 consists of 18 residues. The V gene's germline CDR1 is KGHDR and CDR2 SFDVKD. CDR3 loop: CATSAPDRGHSGANVLTF. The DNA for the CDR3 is TGTGCCACCAGTGCCCCCGACAGGGGACACTCTGGGGCCAACGTCCTGACTTTC.

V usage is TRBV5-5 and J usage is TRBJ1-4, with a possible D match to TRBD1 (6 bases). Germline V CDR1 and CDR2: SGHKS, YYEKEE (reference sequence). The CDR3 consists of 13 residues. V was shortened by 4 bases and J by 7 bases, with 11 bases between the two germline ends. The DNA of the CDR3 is TGTGCCAGCAGCCTACCAGGGGTTGAAAAACTGTTTTTT. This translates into CASSLPGVEKLFF.

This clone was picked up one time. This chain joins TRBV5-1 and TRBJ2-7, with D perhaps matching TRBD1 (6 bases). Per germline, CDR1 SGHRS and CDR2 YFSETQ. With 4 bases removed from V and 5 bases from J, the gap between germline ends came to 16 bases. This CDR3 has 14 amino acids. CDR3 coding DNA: TGCGCCAGCAGCCCCCGGTCCGAGGGGGACGAGCAGTACTTC. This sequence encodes CASSPRSEGDEQYF.

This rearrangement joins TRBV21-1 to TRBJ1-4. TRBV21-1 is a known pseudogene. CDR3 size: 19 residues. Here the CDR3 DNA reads TGTGCCAGCAGCAAAGCGGAACAGTCCCGGGTAATACTTAATGAAAAACTGTTTTTT. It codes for CASSKAEQSRVILNEKLFF.

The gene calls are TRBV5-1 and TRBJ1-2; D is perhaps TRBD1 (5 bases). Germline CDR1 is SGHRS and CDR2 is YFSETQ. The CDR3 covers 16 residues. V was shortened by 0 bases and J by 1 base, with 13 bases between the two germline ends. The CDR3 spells CASSLGTGGGNYGYTF. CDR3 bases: TGCGCCAGCAGCTTGGGTACAGGCGGGGGTAACTATGGCTACACCTTC.

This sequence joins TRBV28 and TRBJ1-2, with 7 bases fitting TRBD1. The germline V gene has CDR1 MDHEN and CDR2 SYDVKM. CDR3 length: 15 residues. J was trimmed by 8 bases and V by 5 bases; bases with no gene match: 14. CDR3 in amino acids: CASSRTPGTAKGYTF. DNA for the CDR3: TGTGCCAGCAGTAGGACGCCCGGGACAGCCAAAGGCTACACCTTC.

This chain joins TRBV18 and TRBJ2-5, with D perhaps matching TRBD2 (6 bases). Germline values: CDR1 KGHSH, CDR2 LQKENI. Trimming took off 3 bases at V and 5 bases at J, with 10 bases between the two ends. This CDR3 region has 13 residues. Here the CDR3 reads CASSPGRTETQYF. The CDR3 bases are TGTGCCAGCTCACCCGGGAGAACGGAGACCCAGTACTTC.

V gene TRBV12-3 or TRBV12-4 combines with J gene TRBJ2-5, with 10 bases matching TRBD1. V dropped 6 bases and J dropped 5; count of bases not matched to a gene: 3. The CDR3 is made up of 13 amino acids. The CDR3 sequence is CASRGQGTETQYF. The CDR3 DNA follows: TGTGCCAGCAGGGGACAGGGGACGGAGACCCAGTACTTC.

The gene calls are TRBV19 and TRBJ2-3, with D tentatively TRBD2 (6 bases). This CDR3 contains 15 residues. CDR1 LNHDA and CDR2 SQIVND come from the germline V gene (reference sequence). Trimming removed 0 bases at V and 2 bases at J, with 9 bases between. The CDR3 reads CASSIETGVTDTQYF. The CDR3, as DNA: TGTGCCAGTAGTATAGAGACGGGAGTCACAGATACGCAGTATTTT.